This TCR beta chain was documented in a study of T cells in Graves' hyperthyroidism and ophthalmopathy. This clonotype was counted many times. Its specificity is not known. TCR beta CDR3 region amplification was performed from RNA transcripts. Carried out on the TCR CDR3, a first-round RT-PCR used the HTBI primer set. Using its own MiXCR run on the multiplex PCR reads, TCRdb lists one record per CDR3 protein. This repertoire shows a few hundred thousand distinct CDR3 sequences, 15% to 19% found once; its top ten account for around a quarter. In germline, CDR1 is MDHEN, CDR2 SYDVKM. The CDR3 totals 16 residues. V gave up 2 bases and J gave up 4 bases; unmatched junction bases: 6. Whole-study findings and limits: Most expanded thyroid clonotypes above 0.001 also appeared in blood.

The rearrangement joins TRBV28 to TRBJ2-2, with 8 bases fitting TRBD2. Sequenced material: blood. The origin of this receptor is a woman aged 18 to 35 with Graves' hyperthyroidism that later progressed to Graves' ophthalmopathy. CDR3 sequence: CASSLEGTSRTGELFF. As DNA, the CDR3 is TGTGCCAGCAGTTTAGAAGGGACTAGTCGCACCGGGGAGCTGTTTTTT. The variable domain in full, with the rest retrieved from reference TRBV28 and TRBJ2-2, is DVKVTQSSRYLVKRTGEKVFLECVQDMDHENMFWYRQDPGLGLRLIYFSYDVKMKEKGDIPEGYSVSREKKERFSLILESASTNQTSMYLCASSLEGTSRTGELFFGEGSRLTVL.